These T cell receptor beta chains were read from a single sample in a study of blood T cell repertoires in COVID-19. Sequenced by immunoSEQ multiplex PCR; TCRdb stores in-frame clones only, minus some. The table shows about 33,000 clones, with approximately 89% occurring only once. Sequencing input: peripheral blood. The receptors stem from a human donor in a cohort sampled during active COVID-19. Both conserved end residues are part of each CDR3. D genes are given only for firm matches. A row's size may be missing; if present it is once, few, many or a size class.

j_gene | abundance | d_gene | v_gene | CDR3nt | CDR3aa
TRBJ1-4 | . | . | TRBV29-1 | TGCAGCGTTCTCGACAGCAAAGCAACTAATGAAAAACTGTTTTTT | CSVLDSKATNEKLFF
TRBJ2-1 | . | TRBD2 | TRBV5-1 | TGCGCCAGCAGCTTGGAAGTAGCGGGGCTCTACAATGAGCAGTTCTTC | CASSLEVAGLYNEQFF
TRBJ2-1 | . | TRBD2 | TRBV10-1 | TGCGCCAGCAGTGGGTCGGGGGGCTACAATGAGCAGTTCTTC | CASSGSGGYNEQFF
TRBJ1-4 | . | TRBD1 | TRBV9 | TGTGCCAGCAGCTATCAGACAGGGGGCAATCAGGAAAAACTGTTTTTT | CASSYQTGGNQEKLFF
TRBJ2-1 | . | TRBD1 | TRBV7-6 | TGTGCCAGCAGCCCTCAACGGGGGGACAGGGGGTACAATGAGCAGTTCTTC | CASSPQRGDRGYNEQFF
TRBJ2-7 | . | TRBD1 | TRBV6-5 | TGTGCCAGCAGTTCGACAGGGCACGGCGAGCAGTACTTC | CASSSTGHGEQYF
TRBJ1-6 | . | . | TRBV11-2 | TGTGCCAGCAGCTTAGTTCCAGGGCTTGGTTCACCCCTCCACTTT | CASSLVPGLGSPLHF
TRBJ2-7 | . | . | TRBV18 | TGTGCCAGCTCACCAGGAGTGGCCTACGAGCAGTACTTC | CASSPGVAYEQYF
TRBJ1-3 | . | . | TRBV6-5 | TGTGCCAGCAGTTACCGGAGGTATGCCTCTGGAAACACCATATATTTT | CASSYRRYASGNTIYF
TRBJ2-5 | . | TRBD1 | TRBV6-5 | TGTGCCAGCTGGGACAGGTGGGCCAGAGAGACCCAGTACTTC | CASWDRWARETQYF
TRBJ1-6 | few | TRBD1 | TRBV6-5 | TGTGCCAGCAGTTACTCGAGTGACAGGGTTTCACCCCTCCACTTT | CASSYSSDRVSPLHF
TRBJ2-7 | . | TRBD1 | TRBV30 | TGTGCCTGGAGTGTTGGTACCGGGACAGCCGAGCAGTACTTC | CAWSVGTGTAEQYF
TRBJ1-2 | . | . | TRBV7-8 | TGTGCCAGCACCCTACTTTCCAGGGGAGGGGTGTTAGAGGGCTACACCTTC | CASTLLSRGGVLEGYTF
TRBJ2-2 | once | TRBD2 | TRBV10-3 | TGTGCCATCAGTGAAGTTAGCGGGGGCACCGGGGAGCTGTTTTTT | CAISEVSGGTGELFF
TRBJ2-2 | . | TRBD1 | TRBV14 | TGTGCCAGCAGCCAACTAGGGGGCAACGGGGAGCTGTTTTTT | CASSQLGGNGELFF
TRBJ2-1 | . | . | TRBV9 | TGTGCCAGCAGCGTAGATAACAATGAGCAGTTCTTC | CASSVDNNEQFF
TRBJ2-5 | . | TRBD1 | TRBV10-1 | TGCGCCAGCAGTCTCGGGACAGGGGGCCAAGAGACCCAGTACTTC | CASSLGTGGQETQYF
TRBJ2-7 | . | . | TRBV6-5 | TGTGCCAGTGAGGAGAGTTCCTACGAGCAGTACTTC | CASEESSYEQYF
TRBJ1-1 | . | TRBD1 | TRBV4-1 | TGCGCCAGCCGAACTTCCGGGACAGCGGACTCTGAAGCTTTCTTT | CASRTSGTADSEAFF
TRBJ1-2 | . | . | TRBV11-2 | TGTGCCAGCAGCTTAGCACCGGGGAGGGGTGGCTACACCTTC | CASSLAPGRGGYTF
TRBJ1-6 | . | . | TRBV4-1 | TGCGCCAGCAGCCAGGGACTGTCCTATAATTCACCCCTCCACTTT | CASSQGLSYNSPLHF
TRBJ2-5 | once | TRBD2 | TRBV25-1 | TGTGCCAGCAGTGAATCACACCAGCGGGGGGGGCAAGAGACCCAGTACTTC | CASSESHQRGGQETQYF
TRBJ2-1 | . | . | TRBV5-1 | TGCGCCAGCAGGTTGGACCGCGGTTCCTACAATGAGCAGTTCTTC | CASRLDRGSYNEQFF
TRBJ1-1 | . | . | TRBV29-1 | TGCAGCGTTGAAGGGTCACCTATGAACACTGAAGCTTTCTTT | CSVEGSPMNTEAFF
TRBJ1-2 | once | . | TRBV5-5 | TGTGCCAGCAGCCGGTCGGGGTCCTACGGCTACACCTTC | CASSRSGSYGYTF
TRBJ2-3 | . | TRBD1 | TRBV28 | TGTGCCAGCAGTTCCCAACAGGGGGAGACAGATACGCAGTATTTT | CASSSQQGETDTQYF
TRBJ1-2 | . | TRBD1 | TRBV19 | TGTGCCAGTAAAACAGGGGAGGGCTACACCTTC | CASKTGEGYTF
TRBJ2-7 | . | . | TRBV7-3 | TGTGCCAGCAGCTTAACGCGAGGGTACGAGCAGTACTTC | CASSLTRGYEQYF
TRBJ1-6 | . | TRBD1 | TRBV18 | TGTGCCAGCTCACCGCGGGCGGACAGGGATTCACCCCTCCACTTT | CASSPRADRDSPLHF
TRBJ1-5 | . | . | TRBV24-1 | TGTGCCACCAGTGACGGGGGTGGCAATCAGCCCCAGCATTTT | CATSDGGGNQPQHF
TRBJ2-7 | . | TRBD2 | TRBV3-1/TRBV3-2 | TGTGCCAGCAGCCAGGGGAGGGTAGCAGCTTACGAGCAGTACTTC | CASSQGRVAAYEQYF
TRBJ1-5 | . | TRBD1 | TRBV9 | TGTGCCAGCAGCGTAGGAGGGGGCCGCAATCAGCCCCAGCATTTT | CASSVGGGRNQPQHF
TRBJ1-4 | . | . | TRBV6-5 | TGTGCCAGCAGTTACTCGCGGGCTAATGAAAAACTGTTTTTT | CASSYSRANEKLFF
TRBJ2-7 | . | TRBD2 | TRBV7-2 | TGTGCCAGCAGCTTAGCGGCGGGAGTCCGACTCGAGCAGTACTTC | CASSLAAGVRLEQYF
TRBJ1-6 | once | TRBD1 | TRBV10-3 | TGTGCCATCAGACCCGGGACAGGCGTCTCCTATAATTCACCCCTCCACTTT | CAIRPGTGVSYNSPLHF
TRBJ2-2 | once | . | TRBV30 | TGTGCCTGGAGGCGCGATGGCACCGGGGAGCTGTTTTTT | CAWRRDGTGELFF
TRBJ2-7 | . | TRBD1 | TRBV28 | TGTGCCAGCAGTTTACCCTCCCGCACAGGGGGCTCATACGAGCAGTACTTC | CASSLPSRTGGSYEQYF
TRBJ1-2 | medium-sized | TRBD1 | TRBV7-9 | TGTGCCAGCAGCTTCGACAGGGTCCTGTACTATGGCTACACCTTC | CASSFDRVLYYGYTF
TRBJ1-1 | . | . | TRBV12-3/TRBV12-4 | TGTGCCAGCAGTTTAGCGGGCAGGGGTGGGTTCTTT | CASSLAGRGGFF
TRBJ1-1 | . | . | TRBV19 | TGTGCCAGTAGTATAACAGAGAACACTGAAGCTTTCTTT | CASSITENTEAFF
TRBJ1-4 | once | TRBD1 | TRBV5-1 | TGCGCCAGCAGCCGGACAGGACAGGGGGATGAAAAACTGTTTTTT | CASSRTGQGDEKLFF
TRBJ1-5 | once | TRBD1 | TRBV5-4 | TGTGCCAGCAGCTACAGGGGGAGCAATCAGCCCCAGCATTTT | CASSYRGSNQPQHF
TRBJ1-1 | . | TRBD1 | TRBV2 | TGTGCCAGCAGCCGACAGGGGATGAATACTGAAGCTTTCTTT | CASSRQGMNTEAFF
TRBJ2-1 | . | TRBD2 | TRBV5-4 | TGTGCCAGCAGCTTAAATTGGCGGGGGGGGGAGCAGTTCTTC | CASSLNWRGGEQFF